This T cell receptor (beta chain) was retrieved from a study of post-analysis software for immune sequencing data. At the level of the study: The patients showed relapsing-remitting, secondary progressive and progressive-relapsing multiple sclerosis courses. Points from the study as a whole: Relative to controls, patients had a few TRBV segments at higher frequency, with TRBV5-6, TRBV5-1 and TRBV20-1 among these. Controls had significantly higher normalized Chao1 diversity than multiple sclerosis patients. With F measure, samples from one preparation batch clustered together strongly.

Each TCR beta cDNA library carried unique molecular identifiers. A population of about 1 to 11 million T cells gave rise to 450,000 to 500,000 cDNA molecules. One entry per CDR3 protein, called by TCRdb with MiXCR from the PCR reads. The data contain 750,000 to 950,000 distinct CDR3 sequences, roughly 50% of them seen just once; the ten biggest clones take up about 4.5%. To note about this clonotype: The antigen remains undetermined.

Germline-derived CDR1 and CDR2 are DFQATT and SNEGSKA (reference sequence). The CDR3 covers 15 residues. Trimming removed 2 bases from V and 4 bases from J; junction bases left unmatched: 8. The TCR was taken from a girl aged 5-17 years with multiple sclerosis. The gene calls are TRBV20-1 and TRBJ1-5, with 7 nucleotides matching TRBD1. Sequenced input: blood. The CDR3, as DNA: TGCAGTGCTAGAAACCCGGACAGGATTAATCAGCCCCAGCATTTT. Translating gives CSARNPDRINQPQHF.